This is a list of T cell receptor beta chains from one sample in a study of blood T cell repertoires in COVID-19. TCRdb keeps only in-frame clones here, not all; method: immunoSEQ multiplex PCR. Here the sample spans around 80,000 clones, almost 85% being singletons. Sequenced sample: peripheral blood. These receptors were obtained from a man aged 55 to 70 with acute or convalescent COVID-19. Both conserved end residues are part of each CDR3. A D gene is named only where the DNA matches it firmly. A row's size may be missing; if present it is once, few, many or a size class.

abundance	j_gene	d_gene	v_gene	CDR3aa	CDR3nt
-	TRBJ1-1	-	TRBV6-5	CASSNRGYRNTEAFF	TGTGCCAGCAGCAACAGAGGGTATCGGAACACTGAAGCTTTCTTT
-	TRBJ2-7	-	TRBV12-3/TRBV12-4	CASSSAAVHEQYF	TGTGCCAGCAGTTCGGCAGCGGTCCACGAGCAGTACTTC
-	TRBJ2-2	-	TRBV10-1	CASKLNSNTGELFF	TGCGCCAGCAAGTTGAATAGCAACACCGGGGAGCTGTTTTTT
once	TRBJ1-2	-	TRBV7-2	CASSQKGGYGYTF	TGTGCCAGCAGCCAAAAAGGGGGCTATGGCTACACCTTC
-	TRBJ1-1	TRBD1	TRBV7-9	CASSFTTGGNTEAFF	TGTGCCAGCAGCTTTACGACAGGGGGGAACACTGAAGCTTTCTTT
-	TRBJ1-5	TRBD1	TRBV19	CATRGTGSSNQPQHF	TGTGCCACCAGGGGGACGGGCTCGAGCAATCAGCCCCAGCATTTT
-	TRBJ2-4	TRBD1	TRBV5-6	CASSDDRGGNIQYF	TGTGCCAGCAGCGATGACAGGGGGGGAAACATTCAGTACTTC
-	TRBJ1-1	-	TRBV5-4	CASSSAGGVRGEAFF	TGTGCCAGCAGCTCGGCTGGAGGGGTAAGGGGTGAAGCTTTCTTT
-	TRBJ1-5	-	TRBV6-5	CASSYSGGKDQPQHF	TGTGCCAGCAGTTACTCGGGGGGAAAAGATCAGCCCCAGCATTTT
-	TRBJ1-1	-	TRBV7-7	CAIRAEAFF	TGTGCTATTCGAGCTGAAGCTTTCTTT
-	TRBJ1-3	-	TRBV19	CASLRRGGTGNTIYF	TGTGCCAGCCTGAGAAGAGGAGGCACTGGAAACACCATATATTTT
-	TRBJ1-6	-	TRBV6-5	CASSYSRSSYNSPLHF	TGTGCCAGCAGTTACTCCAGAAGCTCCTATAATTCACCCCTCCACTTT
-	TRBJ1-2	TRBD1	TRBV13	CASSIQGAGGYTF	TGTGCCAGCAGCATACAGGGGGCTGGGGGCTACACCTTC
-	TRBJ1-1	TRBD1	TRBV12-3/TRBV12-4	CASTVGETGRAFF	TGTGCCAGCACCGTCGGAGAGACAGGGAGAGCTTTCTTT
once	TRBJ2-1	-	TRBV5-1	CASSLLEAGSPGYEQFF	TGCGCCAGCAGCTTGTTGGAGGCGGGGAGTCCAGGCTATGAGCAGTTCTTC
-	TRBJ1-2	-	TRBV12-3/TRBV12-4	CASLGNYGYTF	TGTGCCAGCCTCGGTAACTATGGCTACACCTTC
-	TRBJ1-4	-	TRBV7-8	CASRRQGNNEKLFF	TGTGCCAGCAGAAGGCAGGGGAATAATGAAAAACTGTTTTTT
few	TRBJ2-2	-	TRBV5-1	CASAYRVPDTGELFF	TGCGCCAGCGCCTACAGGGTCCCCGACACCGGGGAGCTGTTTTTT
few	TRBJ2-1	TRBD2	TRBV5-5	CASRKGLAGGQNEQFF	TGTGCCAGCAGGAAAGGTCTAGCGGGGGGGCAGAATGAGCAGTTCTTC
-	TRBJ1-4	-	TRBV6-2/TRBV6-3	CASSYRQGTAGEKLFF	TGTGCCAGCAGTTACCGTCAGGGAACCGCTGGTGAAAAACTGTTTTTT
-	TRBJ2-5	-	TRBV14	CASSPDSAKTQYF	TGTGCCAGCAGCCCGGACAGCGCCAAGACCCAGTACTTC
once	TRBJ1-4	-	TRBV7-9	CASSFSGDRNEKLFF	TGTGCCAGCAGCTTTTCCGGAGACAGGAATGAAAAACTGTTTTTT
few	TRBJ2-7	-	TRBV19	CASSINSLTYEQYF	TGTGCCAGTAGTATCAACAGTCTTACCTACGAGCAGTACTTC
-	TRBJ2-1	-	TRBV15	CATSPTSRGYNEQFF	TGTGCCACCAGCCCGACTAGCAGGGGTTACAATGAGCAGTTCTTC
-	TRBJ1-2	TRBD1	TRBV6-4	CATHTGTGQGLDEGYTF	TGTGCCACCCACACGGGGACGGGACAGGGTCTCGATGAAGGCTACACCTTC
-	TRBJ1-5	TRBD1	TRBV4-1	CASSQGWTGVQPQHF	TGCGCCAGCAGCCAAGGCTGGACAGGGGTTCAGCCCCAGCATTTT